The 6 T cell receptor beta chains presented below share a single source sample, sequenced in a study of blood T cell repertoires in COVID-19. The method was immunoSEQ multiplex PCR; TCRdb's version includes in-frame clones alone and lacks a portion of them. This sample yields about 150,000 clones, of which 84% are seen a single time; approximately 9.4% belongs to the top ten. The specimen sequenced was peripheral blood. These receptors all come from a woman aged 45-59 years with acute or convalescent COVID-19.

The chain's CDR3 is CASSPAGQGSEQYF. In DNA form, the CDR3 reads TGTGCCAGCAGTCCCGCGGGACAGGGAAGTGAGCAGTACTTC. The chain carries TRBV4-2 and TRBJ2-7; TRBD1 matches 9 bases. V trimming: 6 bases; J trimming: 7 bases; junction bases outside the gene matches: 10. CDR1 LGHNA and CDR2 YNFKEQ come from the germline V gene. CDR3 size: 14 residues.

The chain recombines TRBV19 with TRBJ1-3; no firm D call. The V gene lost 3 bases and the J gene lost 2 bases, with 5 bases spanning the gap. The CDR3 is made up of 13 amino acids. Germline V CDR1 and CDR2: LNHDA, SQIVND (reference sequence). CDR3 nucleotides: TGTGCCAGTAGTATCACAGCTGGAAACACCATATATTTT. This sequence encodes CASSITAGNTIYF.

The chain recombines TRBV27 with TRBJ2-5; a possible D gene is TRBD1 (5 bases). Trimming took 2 bases from V and 7 from J, leaving 5 bases between them. Germline CDR1 MNHEY, CDR2 SMNVEV (reference sequence). The CDR3 consists of 11 residues. The CDR3 DNA sequence: TGTGCCAGCAGTTTAAGGGGGACCCAGTACTTC. Amino acid sequence: CASSLRGTQYF.

The chain combines TRBV29-1 with TRBJ1-2, with D perhaps matching TRBD1 (5 bases). Trimming cost V 3 bases and J 7 bases, with 12 bases left between them. This CDR3 is built from 12 residues. Germline CDR1 is SQVTM and CDR2 is ANQGSEA. CDR3 residues: CSVEVGALGYTF. As DNA, the CDR3 is TGCAGCGTTGAGGTAGGGGCTCTTGGCTACACCTTC.

The rearrangement links TRBV19 to TRBJ2-3; a weak D match, TRBD1 (6 bases). The ends were cut back, 4 bases at V and 0 bases at J, with 11 bases in the middle. The CDR3 length is 15 residues. Germline V CDR1 and CDR2: LNHDA, SQIVND (reference sequence). The CDR3 region is CASSRDKRSTDTQYF. DNA for the CDR3: TGTGCCAGTAGTAGGGACAAACGGAGCACAGATACGCAGTATTTT.

DNA of the CDR3: TGTGCCAGCAGTTACTACGGGGGGACAGATACGCAGTATTTT. This codes for CASSYYGGTDTQYF. The chain has TRBV6-5 and TRBJ2-3; 7 bases align to TRBD2. The CDR3 consists of 14 residues. After removal of 1 base from V and 3 bases from J, the junction contained 1 base not matched to a gene. Germline V CDR1 and CDR2: MNHEY, SVGAGI.